These 2 T cell receptor beta chains were all obtained from the same sample, sequenced in a study of beta chain features in type 1 diabetes. Broader study findings: Moderate but significant shortening of TCRB CDR3s was recorded in all four CD4+ subsets from Type 1 diabetes patients.

Which antigens these TCRs recognize remains unknown. The entirety of the isolated RNA underwent reverse transcription, so expressed TCRB transcripts were sequenced. Some clones are missing from TCRdb's copy, which holds only in-frame ones; the method was immunoSEQ multiplex PCR. The sample includes about 120,000 clones, about 16% of them seen just once. Sequences were obtained from central memory CD4+ T cells from blood. The receptors were sampled from a man aged 25 to 40 with type 1 diabetes.

This clone was seen more than once but under ten times. The same CDR3 also results from other DNA sequences found in this sample. The rearrangement joins TRBV9 to TRBJ1-1; no firm D call. With 0 bases removed from V and 3 bases from J, the gap between germline ends came to 9 bases. Germline-derived CDR1 and CDR2 are SGDLS and YYNGEE. The length of the CDR3 is 14 residues. The CDR3 here is CASSVGGSDTEAFF. For the CDR3, the DNA is TGTGCCAGCAGCGTAGGAGGGAGCGACACTGAAGCTTTCTTT.

This clone was seen only a few times. This chain uses TRBV29-1 with TRBJ2-7, with 10 bases aligning to TRBD2. This CDR3 comprises 15 residues. Germline CDR1 SQVTM, CDR2 ANQGSEA. J was trimmed by 7 bases and V by 4 bases; bases with no gene match: 13. The CDR3 sequence: CSVVPGVAGGEEQYF. Here the CDR3 DNA reads TGCAGCGTTGTCCCCGGAGTAGCGGGGGGCGAAGAGCAGTACTTC.